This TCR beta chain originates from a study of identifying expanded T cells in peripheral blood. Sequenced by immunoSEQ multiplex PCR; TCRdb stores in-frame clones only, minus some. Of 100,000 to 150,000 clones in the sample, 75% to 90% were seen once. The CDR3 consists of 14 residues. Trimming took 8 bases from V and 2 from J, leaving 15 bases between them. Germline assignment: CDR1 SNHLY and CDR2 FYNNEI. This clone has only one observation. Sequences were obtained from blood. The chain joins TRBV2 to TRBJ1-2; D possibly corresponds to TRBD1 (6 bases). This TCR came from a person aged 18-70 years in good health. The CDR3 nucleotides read TGTGCCAGCCATTCAGGGGTTTTCAACTATGGCTACACCTTC. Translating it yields CASHSGVFNYGYTF.